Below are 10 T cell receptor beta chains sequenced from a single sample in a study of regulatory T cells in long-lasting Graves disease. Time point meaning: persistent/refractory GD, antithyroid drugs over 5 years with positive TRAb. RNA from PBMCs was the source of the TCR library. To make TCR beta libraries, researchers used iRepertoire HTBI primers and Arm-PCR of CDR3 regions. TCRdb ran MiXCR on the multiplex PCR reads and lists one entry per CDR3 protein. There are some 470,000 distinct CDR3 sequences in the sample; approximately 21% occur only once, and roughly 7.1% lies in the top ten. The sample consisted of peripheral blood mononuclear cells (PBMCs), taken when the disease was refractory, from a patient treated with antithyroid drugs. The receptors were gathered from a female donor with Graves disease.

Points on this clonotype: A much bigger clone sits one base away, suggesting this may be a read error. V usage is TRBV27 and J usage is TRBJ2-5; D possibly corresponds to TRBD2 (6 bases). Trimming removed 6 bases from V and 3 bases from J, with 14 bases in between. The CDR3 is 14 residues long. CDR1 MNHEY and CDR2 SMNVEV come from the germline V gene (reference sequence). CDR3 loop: CASRPPAGKETQYF. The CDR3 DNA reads TGTGCCAGCAGACCGCCAGCGGGTAAAGAGACCCAGTACTTC.

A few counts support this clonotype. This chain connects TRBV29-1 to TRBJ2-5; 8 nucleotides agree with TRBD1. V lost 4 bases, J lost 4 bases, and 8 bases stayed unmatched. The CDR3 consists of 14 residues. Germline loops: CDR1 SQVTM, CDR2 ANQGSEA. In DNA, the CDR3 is TGCAGCGTTGGGTCGGACAGGGTAGGAGAGACCCAGTACTTC. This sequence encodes CSVGSDRVGETQYF.

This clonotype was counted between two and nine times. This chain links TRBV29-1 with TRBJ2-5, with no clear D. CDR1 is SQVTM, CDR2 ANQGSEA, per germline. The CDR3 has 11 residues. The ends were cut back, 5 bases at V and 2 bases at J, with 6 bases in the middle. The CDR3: CSVSEQETQYF. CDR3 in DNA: TGCAGCGTTTCAGAGCAAGAGACCCAGTACTTC.

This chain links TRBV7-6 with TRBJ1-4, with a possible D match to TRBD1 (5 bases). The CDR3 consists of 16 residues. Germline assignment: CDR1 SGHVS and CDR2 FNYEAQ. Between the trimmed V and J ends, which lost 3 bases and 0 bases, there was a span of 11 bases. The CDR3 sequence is CASSFRIRATNEKLFF. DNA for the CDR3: TGTGCCAGCAGCTTTCGAATCAGGGCAACTAATGAAAAACTGTTTTTT.

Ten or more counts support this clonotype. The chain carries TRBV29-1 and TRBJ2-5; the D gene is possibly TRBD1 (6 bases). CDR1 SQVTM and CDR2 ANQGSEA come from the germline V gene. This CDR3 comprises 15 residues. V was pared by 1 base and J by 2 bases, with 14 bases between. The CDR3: CSVEGLGTRQETQYF. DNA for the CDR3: TGCAGCGTTGAAGGGCTGGGGACACGACAAGAGACCCAGTACTTC.

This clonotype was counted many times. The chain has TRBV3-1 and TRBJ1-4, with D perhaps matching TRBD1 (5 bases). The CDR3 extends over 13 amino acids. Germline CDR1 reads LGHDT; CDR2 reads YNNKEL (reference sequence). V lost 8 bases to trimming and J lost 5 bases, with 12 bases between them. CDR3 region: CASSGTSNEKLFF. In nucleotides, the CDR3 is TGTGCCAGCTCCGGGACTTCAAATGAAAAACTGTTTTTT.

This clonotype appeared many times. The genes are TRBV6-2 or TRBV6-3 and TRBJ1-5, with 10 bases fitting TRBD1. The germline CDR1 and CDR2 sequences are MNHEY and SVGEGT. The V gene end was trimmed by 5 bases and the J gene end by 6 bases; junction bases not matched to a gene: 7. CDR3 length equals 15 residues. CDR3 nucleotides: TGTGCCAGCAGTACGGACAGGGGGTTGGGTCAGCCCCAGCATTTT. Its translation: CASSTDRGLGQPQHF.

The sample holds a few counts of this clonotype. CDR3 coding DNA: TGTGCCAGCAGTTTAGAGGGACAGGGAACCTTATTGAGTGGCTACACCTTC. Protein product: CASSLEGQGTLLSGYTF. V usage is TRBV12-3 or TRBV12-4 and J usage is TRBJ1-2; 9 nucleotides agree with TRBD1. The CDR3 spans 17 residues. V lost 1 base and J lost 7; bases outside the gene matches: 13.

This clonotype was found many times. DNA of the CDR3: TGTGCCACCAGTGATTTTCACGGCTCGGGGGAGACCCAGTACTTC. Its translation is CATSDFHGSGETQYF. This chain connects TRBV24-1 to TRBJ2-5, with D possibly TRBD2 on 5 matching bases. From germline, CDR1 is KGHDR and CDR2 SFDVKD. CDR3 length: 15 amino acids. Trimming took 1 base from V and 5 from J, leaving 13 bases between them.

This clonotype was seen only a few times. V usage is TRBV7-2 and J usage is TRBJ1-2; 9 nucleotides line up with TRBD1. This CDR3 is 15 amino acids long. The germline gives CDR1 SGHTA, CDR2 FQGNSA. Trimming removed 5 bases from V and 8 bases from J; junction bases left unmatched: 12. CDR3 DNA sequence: TGTGCCAGCAGCCCAGAGGGGACAGGGAGAGGGGGCTACACCTTC. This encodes CASSPEGTGRGGYTF.